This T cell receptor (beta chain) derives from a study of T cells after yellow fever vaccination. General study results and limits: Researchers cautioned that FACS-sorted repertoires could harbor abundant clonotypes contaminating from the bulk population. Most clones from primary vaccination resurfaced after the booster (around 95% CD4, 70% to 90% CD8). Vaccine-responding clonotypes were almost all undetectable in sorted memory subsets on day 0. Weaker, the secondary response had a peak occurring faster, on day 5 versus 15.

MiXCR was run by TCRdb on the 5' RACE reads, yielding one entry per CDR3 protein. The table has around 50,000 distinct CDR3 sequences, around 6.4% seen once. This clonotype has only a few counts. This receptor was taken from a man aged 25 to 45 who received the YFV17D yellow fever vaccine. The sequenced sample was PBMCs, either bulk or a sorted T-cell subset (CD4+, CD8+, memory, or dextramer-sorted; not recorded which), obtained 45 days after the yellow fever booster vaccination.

The CDR3 spells CSAPRAGNYGYTF. The CDR3 DNA reads as TGCAGCGCCCCCAGGGCGGGGAACTATGGCTACACCTTC. The rearrangement links TRBV29-1 to TRBJ1-2; possible D gene TRBD1, 5 bases. The CDR3 loop spans 13 amino acids. V gave up 7 bases and J gave up 2 bases, with 14 bases separating them. Germline assignment: CDR1 SQVTM and CDR2 ANQGSEA.